Below, 6 T cell receptor beta chains from the same sample are listed, as sequenced in a study of blood T cells in healthy people across ages. The authors ran a second PCR of roughly 6 to 12 cycles using a sample-barcoded 5' primer and a J-beta primer mix. Each CDR3 protein gets one entry after TCRdb re-called the 5' RACE reads with MiXCR. The sample records about 640,000 distinct CDR3 sequences, around 43% being singletons. Sequencing was carried out using blood. Receptors were obtained from an elderly man in good health.

This clonotype was observed a handful of times. V usage is TRBV6-1 and J usage is TRBJ2-1, with TRBD1 as a possible D gene (6 bases). V was shortened by 2 bases and J by 12 bases, with 14 bases between the two germline ends. This CDR3 region has 13 residues. Germline lookup yields CDR1 MNHNS and CDR2 SASEGT. In DNA form, the CDR3 reads TGTGCCAGCAGTGAACGCCAGGGGCGAGGGCAGTTCTTC. It specifies CASSERQGRGQFF.

The chain recombines TRBV5-1 with TRBJ1-5; tentative D call: TRBD1 (5 bases). The CDR3 consists of 15 residues. V was clipped by 4 bases and J by 2 bases, with 13 bases between them. Germline lookup yields CDR1 SGHRS and CDR2 YFSETQ. CDR3 bases: TGCGCCAGCAGCGAGGGGACTATAGGCAATCAGCCCCAGCATTTT. Residues: CASSEGTIGNQPQHF.

The rearrangement links TRBV7-9 to TRBJ2-7; 8 bases are a match to TRBD1. Germline-derived CDR1 and CDR2 are SEHNR and FQNEAQ (reference sequence). CDR3 length: 15 residues. The J segment lost 3 bases and the V segment lost 1 base, leaving 5 bases of the junction unmatched. The chain's CDR3 is CASSLVSGQVYEQYF. CDR3 coding DNA: TGTGCCAGCAGCTTAGTATCGGGACAGGTCTACGAGCAGTACTTC.

On this clonotype: It may be a read error: a sequence one base away is much more abundant. The genes are TRBV29-1 and TRBJ2-1, with D possibly matching TRBD2 (5 bases). This CDR3 spans 14 amino acids. Germline loops: CDR1 SQVTM, CDR2 ANQGSEA. The CDR3 nucleotides read TGCAGCGTTGATCGATCGGGAACCTACAAGGAGCAGTTCTTC. Its protein product is CSVDRSGTYKEQFF.

The V call is TRBV6-6, the J call TRBJ2-5; 7 bases align to TRBD2. The V segment lost 8 bases and the J segment 3 bases; nucleotides outside the gene matches: 3. The CDR3 loop spans 12 amino acids. Germline V gives CDR1 MNHNY, CDR2 SVGAGI (reference sequence). The CDR3 DNA reads as TGTGCCAGCGCGGGAGAGGAAGAGACCCAGTACTTC. This codes for CASAGEEETQYF.

This clonotype was seen at least ten times. V gene TRBV4-2 combines with J gene TRBJ2-1; possible D gene TRBD1, 5 bases. The CDR3 loop spans 17 amino acids. The ends were cut back, 4 bases at V and 3 bases at J, with 19 bases in the middle. Per the germline V gene, CDR1 is LGHNA and CDR2 is YNFKEQ. The CDR3 here is CASSLSAGGAVYNEQFF. CDR3 in DNA: TGTGCCAGCAGCCTCTCAGCTGGTGGGGCGGTCTACAATGAGCAGTTCTTC.